The rows below give T cell receptor beta chains drawn from one sample of a study of cytomegalovirus exposure and HLA in healthy donors. Method: immunoSEQ multiplex PCR; TCRdb's copy keeps in-frame clones and lacks some. The profile covers 160,000 or so clones, with approximately 81% appearing a single time and roughly 10% taken by the ten largest. Specimen: PBMCs. The receptors were gathered from a man aged 25-45 years in good health and CMV-seropositive. Each CDR3 is given with its conserved first and last residue. The order of the fields is V gene, D gene, clone size, J gene, CDR3 DNA, CDR3 protein. A D gene is named only where the DNA matches it firmly. Some rows have no size entry. The others give once, few or many, or a class for an expanded clone.

>TRBV4-1|.|.|TRBJ2-1
TGCGCCAGCAGCCCGTGGGGCCGACAAAAGGGGAATGAGCAGTTCTTC
CASSPWGRQKGNEQFF
>TRBV9|TRBD2|.|TRBJ2-7
TGTGCCAGCAGCGCAGCGGGAGCCCAGAGCGAGCAGTACTTC
CASSAAGAQSEQYF
>TRBV7-3|.|.|TRBJ1-6
TGTGCCAGCAGTCGCGGTGCTAATTCACCCCTCCACTTT
CASSRGANSPLHF
>TRBV5-6|TRBD1|.|TRBJ2-7
TGTGCCAGCAGCTTGGCCGCGGGACAGGGTTCCTACGAGCAGTACTTC
CASSLAAGQGSYEQYF
>TRBV15|.|.|TRBJ2-3
TGTGCCACCAGCAGAGATCTCTGGCAGGGGACAGATACGCAGTATTTT
CATSRDLWQGTDTQYF
>TRBV5-1|TRBD1|.|TRBJ2-5
TGCGCCAGCAGCCCACAGGGGGGCCAAGAGACCCAGTACTTC
CASSPQGGQETQYF
>TRBV5-1|.|.|TRBJ2-7
TGCGCCAGCAGCTTGACGCCTCCTAGCAATAATGGCTACGAGCAGTACTTC
CASSLTPPSNNGYEQYF
>TRBV7-9|TRBD2|.|TRBJ2-1
TGTGCCAGCAGCCCTCGGGCTAGCGGGGGCAATGAGCAGTTCTTC
CASSPRASGGNEQFF
>TRBV1|.|.|TRBJ1-5
TGCCCCCTGCCCCCGGAGTGGTTGGGAGGTCAGCCCCAGCATTTT
CPLPPEWLGGQPQHF
>TRBV2|TRBD2|.|TRBJ2-1
TGTGCCAGCAGTGAAGCTTCGGCGGGACTAGCGGGTGGCGCGCAGTTCTTC
CASSEASAGLAGGAQFF
>TRBV28|.|.|TRBJ1-5
TGTGCCAGCAGTTTATCGCGGGGGTCGCGGAGCAATCAGCCCCAGCATTTT
CASSLSRGSRSNQPQHF
>TRBV13|.|few|TRBJ2-2
TGTGCCAGCAGCCACGGGAACCCCCCCGGGGAGCTGTTTTTT
CASSHGNPPGELFF
>TRBV28|.|.|TRBJ2-2
TGTGCCAGCAGTTTGGACATATCGAACACCGGGGAGCTGTTTTTT
CASSLDISNTGELFF
>TRBV5-1|TRBD2|.|TRBJ2-1
TGCGCCAGCAGCTTCTATGGACTAGCGGGAGGAGAGCAGTTCTTC
CASSFYGLAGGEQFF
>TRBV4-1|.|.|TRBJ2-7
TGCGCCAGCAGCCAAGTCGCCGGACACGGCGACGAGCAGTACTTC
CASSQVAGHGDEQYF
>TRBV28|TRBD1|.|TRBJ1-5
TGTGCCAGCAGTCGGACAGGGCGCAATCAGCCCCAGCATTTT
CASSRTGRNQPQHF
>TRBV19|.|.|TRBJ1-4
TGTGCCAGTAGTATACAGAGGACAGCTAATGAAAAACTGTTTTTT
CASSIQRTANEKLFF
>TRBV28|TRBD1|.|TRBJ2-7
TGTGCCAGCAGTCTATATTACACAGGGGGCATCTACGAGCAGTACTTC
CASSLYYTGGIYEQYF
>TRBV7-3|TRBD2|.|TRBJ2-2
TGTGCCAGCAGCTTAAACGGGCGGGAGGCCACCGGGGAGCTGTTTTTT
CASSLNGREATGELFF
>TRBV11-2|.|.|TRBJ1-2
TGTGCCAGCAGCTTTACAACCAAAAGCGGATATGGCTACACCTTC
CASSFTTKSGYGYTF
>TRBV6-4|TRBD2|.|TRBJ2-3
TGTGCCAGCAGTGACTGGTCTAGCGGGAGCACAGATACGCAGTATTTT
CASSDWSSGSTDTQYF
>TRBV11-3|TRBD2|.|TRBJ2-7
TGTGCCAGCAGCTTAGGCGGGGGATCCCACGAGCAGTACTTC
CASSLGGGSHEQYF
>TRBV2|TRBD1|.|TRBJ2-2
TGTGCCAGCAGCGCAAGGGGGCCCAACACCGGGGAGCTGTTTTTT
CASSARGPNTGELFF
>TRBV29-1|.|.|TRBJ2-7
TGCAGCGTTGTGGGCGGGACAGTCTCCTACGAGCAGTACTTC
CSVVGGTVSYEQYF
>TRBV19|TRBD1|.|TRBJ1-2
TGTGCCAGTAGTATGGTAAGGGACAGGGAAGGCGGCTACACCTTC
CASSMVRDREGGYTF
>TRBV28|.|.|TRBJ2-1
TGTGCCAGCAGCTCTCGGGTTCCTGAGCAGTTCTTC
CASSSRVPEQFF
>TRBV10-1|.|.|TRBJ2-3
TGCGCCAGCAGTCCGGGACTCATCACAGATACGCAGTATTTT
CASSPGLITDTQYF
>TRBV7-6|TRBD2|.|TRBJ2-3
TGTGCCAGCAGCTCGGGACTAGCGGGGGGCACAGATACGCAGTATTTT
CASSSGLAGGTDTQYF
>TRBV15|.|.|TRBJ2-7
TGTGCCACCAGCAGAGGGGGGCTACTCTACGAGCAGTACTTC
CATSRGGLLYEQYF
>TRBV29-1|TRBD1|.|TRBJ1-4
TGCAGCGGGACTCAGGGGGGAAACGAAAAACTGTTTTTT
CSGTQGGNEKLFF
>TRBV9|.|.|TRBJ2-6
TGTGCCAGCAGCGTCACTGGGGCCAACGTCCTGACTTTC
CASSVTGANVLTF
>TRBV28|.|.|TRBJ2-6
TGTGCCAGCACCAAATGGATAGTCCCCCCTGGATCTTCGGGATCTGGGGCCAACGTCCTGACTTTC
CASTKWIVPPGSSGSGANVLTF
>TRBV7-9|TRBD2|once|TRBJ2-5
TGTGCCAGCAGCTGGATTGAAGCGGGGGGGGAAGAGACCCAGTACTTC
CASSWIEAGGEETQYF
>TRBV16|TRBD1|.|TRBJ1-5
TGTGCCAGCAGCCAGAGAGACAGGGGGGGTAATCAGCCCCAGCATTTT
CASSQRDRGGNQPQHF
>TRBV9|TRBD2|.|TRBJ2-1
TGTGCCAGCAGCCCTACGAGCGGGAGGGGCAACAATGAGCAGTTCTTC
CASSPTSGRGNNEQFF
>TRBV28|.|.|TRBJ1-1
TGTGCCAGCAGTTTATTTTACGGTCGGAGCACTGAAGCTTTCTTT
CASSLFYGRSTEAFF
>TRBV4-1|TRBD2|.|TRBJ2-2
TGCGCCAGCAGCCGCGCCGGCCAGCGGGGGGGCCGTGGCACCGGGGAGCTGTTTTTT
CASSRAGQRGGRGTGELFF
>TRBV11-3|TRBD1|.|TRBJ2-7
TGTGCCAGCAGCCCTCGACAGGGGGGCAGCGAGCAGTACTTC
CASSPRQGGSEQYF
>TRBV5-4|.|.|TRBJ2-3
TGTGCCAGCAGCTTGGTGACTACCAATACGCAGTATTTT
CASSLVTTNTQYF
>TRBV11-2|TRBD1|.|TRBJ2-3
TGTGCCAGCAGCCCCTTGGGACAGGGACCCACAGATACGCAGTATTTT
CASSPLGQGPTDTQYF
>TRBV7-9|.|.|TRBJ2-2
TGTGCCAGCAGCTTACGTCCGGCGGCGAACACCGGGGAGCTGTTTTTT
CASSLRPAANTGELFF
>TRBV6-5|.|.|TRBJ1-3
TGTGCCACCTCTCGGGGGAGACGCTCTGGAAACACCATATATTTT
CATSRGRRSGNTIYF
>TRBV10-1|.|.|TRBJ2-2
TGCGCCAGCAGTGAACCTCCGACAGGCCACGTTGGCACCGGGGAGCTGTTTTTT
CASSEPPTGHVGTGELFF
>TRBV30|TRBD2|.|TRBJ2-3
TGTGCCTGGAGTGTACATTACCAAGCGGGGGGTATCACAGATACGCAGTATTTT
CAWSVHYQAGGITDTQYF
>TRBV7-2|.|.|TRBJ1-1
TGTGCCAGCAGCCTCGGGATCGCAGCTTCCTGGACTGAAGCTTTCTTT
CASSLGIAASWTEAFF
>TRBV6-5|TRBD1|.|TRBJ2-5
TGTGCCAGCAGTCTCGGGACAGTTCAAGAGACCCAGTACTTC
CASSLGTVQETQYF
>TRBV5-1|.|.|TRBJ1-1
TGCGCCAGCAGCCAGGTCGAGGAGGGAACGGAAGCTTTCTTT
CASSQVEEGTEAFF
>TRBV30|.|once|TRBJ2-3
TGTGCCTCCCTCAGGGAGGGCACAGATACGCAGTATTTT
CASLREGTDTQYF
>TRBV2|TRBD2|few|TRBJ2-7
TGTGCCAGCAGGATAGCGGGAGGCTCCGCCTACGAGCAGTACTTC
CASRIAGGSAYEQYF
>TRBV9|.|.|TRBJ2-7
TGTGCCAGCAGCGACCCGCGGGTTTCCTACGAGCAGTACTTC
CASSDPRVSYEQYF
>TRBV9|TRBD1|.|TRBJ1-6
TGTGCCAGCAGTCCCCGACAGGGGGCTTATTCACCCCTCCACTTT
CASSPRQGAYSPLHF
>TRBV7-9|.|.|TRBJ1-2
TGTGCCAGCAGCTTAGGCGGGGTTAACTATGGCTACACCTTC
CASSLGGVNYGYTF
>TRBV28|TRBD2|.|TRBJ2-7
TGTGCCAGCACCCAACTAGCGGGAGTAAGCTACGAGCAGTACTTC
CASTQLAGVSYEQYF
>TRBV4-3|TRBD2|.|TRBJ2-7
TGCGCCAGCAGCCTCCAACCGTCTAGCGGGGGCTACGAGCAGTACTTC
CASSLQPSSGGYEQYF
>TRBV2|TRBD1|.|TRBJ1-1
TGTGCCAGCATGACAGGGGTTGAGAACACTGAAGCTTTCTTT
CASMTGVENTEAFF
>TRBV7-3|.|.|TRBJ2-7
TGTGCCAGCAGCCCGGGATCGGGCAACGCCGAGCAGTACTTC
CASSPGSGNAEQYF
>TRBV4-2|.|.|TRBJ1-5
TGTGCCAGCAGCCAAGATTTAGATCAGCCCCAGCATTTT
CASSQDLDQPQHF
>TRBV7-2|.|.|TRBJ1-3
TGTGCCAGCAGCTTATATGGAAACACCATATATTTT
CASSLYGNTIYF
>TRBV11-3|.|once|TRBJ1-1
TGTGCCAGCAGTCAGGGGACTGAAGCTTTCTTT
CASSQGTEAFF
>TRBV27|.|few|TRBJ1-4
TGTGCCAGCAGTTTACGGGGGGAAGGCTATGAAAAACTGTTTTTT
CASSLRGEGYEKLFF